This T cell receptor beta chain was sequenced during a study of cytomegalovirus exposure and HLA in healthy donors. PCR amplification relied on 60 Vbeta primers (plus 13 Jbeta primers). Clones were read by immunoSEQ multiplex PCR, and TCRdb kept only the in-frame ones, dropping some. The sample consists of 90,000 to 100,000 clones, about 72% of them appearing once. What was sequenced was PBMCs. The sequence was collected from a woman in her sixties or seventies in good health and CMV-seropositive.

This CDR3 is CASSISQLGEQFF. DNA of the CDR3: TGTGCCAGTAGTATTAGCCAGCTCGGTGAGCAGTTCTTC. V is TRBV19 and J is TRBJ2-1; D remains ambiguous. V dropped 3 bases and J dropped 9 bases, with 12 bases sitting between them. Germline assignment: CDR1 LNHDA and CDR2 SQIVND (reference sequence). The length of the CDR3 is 13 residues.